Shown below are 27 T cell receptor beta chains from a single sample sequenced in a study of T-cell reconstitution after alpha-beta-depleted transplantation in children. The authors prepared the TCRbeta library with unique molecular identifiers. TCRdb processed the PCR reads anew with MiXCR; each CDR3 protein has one entry. Of hundreds of thousands of distinct CDR3 sequences listed, 11% are singletons. The starting material was PBMCs, obtained before TCRalphabeta/CD19-depleted stem cell transplant. Receptors were obtained from a child under three years old with acute myeloid leukemia, due to receive a stem cell transplant.

This clonotype appeared a few times. The chain links TRBV15 to TRBJ2-3; D call uncertain. The CDR3 runs 13 residues. The V end was cut by 11 bases, the J end by 1 base, with 13 bases between. Germline V gene sequence: CDR1 LNHNV, CDR2 YYDKDF (reference sequence). CDR3 bases: TGTGCCTCGGGCACAAGGGGCACAGATACGCAGTATTTT. Residues: CASGTRGTDTQYF.

The chain links TRBV10-2 to TRBJ2-3; 8 bases are a match to TRBD2. The V gene's germline CDR1 is WSHSY and CDR2 SAAADI. With 3 bases clipped from V and 3 bases from J, the junction kept 5 bases outside the gene matches. The length of the CDR3 is 15 residues. The CDR3 region is CASSDGGAGTDTQYF. The CDR3 DNA reads as TGCGCCAGCAGTGACGGGGGGGCCGGGACAGATACGCAGTATTTT.

The sample holds many counts of this clonotype. V usage is TRBV12-3 or TRBV12-4 and J usage is TRBJ2-3, with 7 bases aligning to TRBD1. The CDR3 sequence is 12 residues long. V trimming: 10 bases; J trimming: 2 bases; junction bases outside the gene matches: 3. CDR3 region: CANGQDTDTQYF. The CDR3 nucleotides read TGTGCCAACGGACAGGACACAGATACGCAGTATTTT.

This clonotype was counted at least ten times. The chain joins TRBV2 to TRBJ2-1; D unclear. V gave up 3 bases and J gave up 0 bases, with 6 bases separating them. The CDR3 length is 14 residues. Germline V gene data show CDR1 as SNHLY and CDR2 as FYNNEI. The CDR3 reads CASSEDPSYNEQFF. The CDR3 coding sequence is TGTGCCAGCAGTGAGGACCCCTCCTACAATGAGCAGTTCTTC. Full variable domain (missing parts from reference TRBV2 and TRBJ2-1): EPEVTQTPSHQVTQMGQEVILRCVPISNHLYFYWYRQILGQKVEFLVSFYNNEISEKSEIFDDQFSVERPDGSNFTLKIRSTKLEDSAMYFCASSEDPSYNEQFFGPGTRLTVL.

In the case of this clonotype: A clone one base away is much larger, so this may be a read error. The rearrangement uses TRBV5-6 and TRBJ1-6; D possibly corresponds to TRBD1 (6 bases). The CDR3 is 14 residues long. Germline V gene data show CDR1 as SGHDT and CDR2 as YYEEEE. The CDR3 nucleotides read TGTGCCAGCAGCTTCGTCAGGGACAATTCACCCCTCCCCTTT. It yields the protein CASSFVRDNSPLPF.

This clonotype showed up many times. The chain is built from TRBV20-1 and TRBJ2-5, with 12 bases that match TRBD1. Unmatched junction bases numbered 7, after V lost 1 base and J lost 4 bases. The germline V gene has CDR1 DFQATT and CDR2 SNEGSKA (reference sequence). CDR3 length: 16 residues. The CDR3 reads CSARVGTGGAGETQYF. The CDR3 DNA follows: TGCAGTGCTAGAGTGGGGACAGGGGGCGCAGGAGAGACCCAGTACTTC.

The rearrangement links TRBV30 to TRBJ1-1; D is undetermined. The CDR3 extends over 11 amino acids. The germline V gene encodes CDR1 GTSNPN and CDR2 SVGIG (reference sequence). V was clipped by 4 bases and J by 8 bases, with 11 bases between them. DNA for the CDR3: TGTGCCTGGATGCTTCTGGGCGAAGCTTTCTTT. This translates into CAWMLLGEAFF.

This clonotype was found once. A much larger clone lies one base from this, so it may be a read error. In DNA, the CDR3 is TGTGCCAGCAGTGAAGCGCAGGGAGTCAAAAACATTCAGTACTTC. As protein: CASSEAQGVKNIQYF. This sequence joins TRBV2 and TRBJ2-4; D may correspond to TRBD1 or TRBD2 (5 bases each). Germline V gene data show CDR1 as SNHLY and CDR2 as FYNNEI. The CDR3 sequence is 15 residues long. Trimming pared 0 bases from V and 3 bases from J, leaving 9 bases between.

In the case of this clonotype: A read error is possible here, since a much larger clone lies one base away. This chain joins TRBV20-1 and TRBJ2-5; D call uncertain. The V gene's germline CDR1 is DFQATT and CDR2 SNEGSKA (reference sequence). The CDR3 loop spans 12 amino acids. V was cut by 7 bases and J by 2 bases, with 11 bases left in between. CDR3 DNA sequence: TGCAGTGTTAGGCCAGCTCAAGAGACCCAGTACTTC. This gives the protein CSVRPAQETQYF.

This clonotype was recorded at least ten times. This rearrangement joins TRBV20-1 to TRBJ2-7, with D possibly TRBD2 on 6 matching bases. Trimming shortened V by 1 base and J by 3 bases, and 10 bases separated the two germline ends. Germline loops: CDR1 DFQATT, CDR2 SNEGSKA (reference sequence). This CDR3 is built from 13 residues. The CDR3 DNA follows: TGCAGTGCTAGAGTGGCGGGATTCTACGAGCAGTACTTC. This codes for CSARVAGFYEQYF.

To note about this clonotype: A much bigger clone sits one base away, suggesting this may be a read error. The gene calls are TRBV7-2 and TRBJ2-1; D possibly matches TRBD1 or TRBD2 (5 bases each). The V and J ends lost 3 bases and 7 bases respectively, with 10 bases between them. The V gene's germline CDR1 is SGHTA and CDR2 FQGNSA. The CDR3 spans 13 residues. This CDR3 is CTSSFLRGNEQFF. Here the CDR3 DNA reads TGTACCAGCAGCTTTCTGAGGGGTAATGAGCAGTTCTTC.

This clonotype occurred many times. The CDR3 bases are TGTGCCAGCAGTAGGCAGGGTTACTCCTACGAGCAGTACTTC. This translates into CASSRQGYSYEQYF. The chain couples TRBV12-3 or TRBV12-4 to TRBJ2-7; a possible D gene is TRBD1 (5 bases). Trimming removed 5 bases from V and 0 bases from J, with 11 bases in between. CDR3 size: 14 residues.

In this sample, this clonotype turned up once. A much more abundant neighbour one base away suggests this may be a read error. The rearrangement joins TRBV25-1 to TRBJ2-7, with 7 positions matching TRBD1. J lost 0 bases, V lost 4 bases, and 6 bases had no gene match. Germline values: CDR1 MGHDK, CDR2 SYGVNS. CDR3 length: 15 amino acids. CDR3 coding DNA: TGTGCCAGCAGTGGACAGGGTAAGAGCTCCTACGAGCAGTACTTC. It is translated as CASSGQGKSSYEQYF.

This clonotype was observed many times. The DNA for the CDR3 is TGCGCCAGCAGCCCGGACCCGTCCAATCAGCCCCAGCATTTT. It translates to CASSPDPSNQPQHF. The chain has TRBV5-1 and TRBJ1-5; D unresolved. Per the germline V gene, CDR1 is SGHRS and CDR2 is YFSETQ. Trimming pared 4 bases from V and 3 bases from J, leaving 11 bases between. The CDR3 contains 14 residues.

This clonotype appeared many times. CDR3 sequence (DNA): TGTGCCAGCGGACGGACTAGCGGGAGAGGAGAGACCCAGTACTTC. Encoded protein: CASGRTSGRGETQYF. The chain couples TRBV28 to TRBJ2-5; TRBD2 agrees at 13 bases. This CDR3 comprises 15 residues. Trimming removed 8 bases from V and 4 bases from J; junction bases left unmatched: 7. Germline V gene lookup returns CDR1 MDHEN and CDR2 SYDVKM.

This chain joins TRBV5-6 and TRBJ2-7, with D maybe TRBD2 (5 bases). The length of the CDR3 is 13 residues. CDR1 is SGHDT and CDR2 is YYEEEE in the germline V gene. Trimming took off 4 bases at V and 6 bases at J, with 14 bases between the two ends. The CDR3: CASSPGLPSEQYF. In DNA, the CDR3 is TGTGCCAGCAGCCCCGGACTGCCGAGCGAGCAGTACTTC.

This clonotype was seen many times. A junction boundary mismatches the germline segment, possibly from a read error. V is TRBV20-1 and J is TRBJ2-7; TRBD1 matches 7 bases. Germline V gene data show CDR1 as DFQATT and CDR2 as SNEGSKA (reference sequence). The CDR3 sequence is 11 residues long. DNA for the CDR3: TGCAGTGCTAGAGATGCAGACAGGGCGTGCTTC. This codes for CSARDADRACF.

Only a few counts were recorded for this clonotype. This could be a read error, since a much larger clone is one nucleotide away. This chain connects TRBV12-5 to TRBJ2-3, with D hard to call. The CDR3 is 12 residues long. Per germline, CDR1 LGHNT and CDR2 FRNRAP. Trimming pared 0 bases from V and 6 bases from J, leaving 4 bases between. The CDR3, as DNA: TGTGCTAGTGGTTTGGTTTTGGATACGCAGTATTTT. Translation gives CASGLVLDTQYF. The full variable domain, its missing parts supplied by reference TRBV12-5 and TRBJ2-3, is DARVTQTPRHKVTEMGQEVTMRCQPILGHNTVFWYRQTMMQGLELLAYFRNRAPLDDSGMPKDRFSAEMPDATLATLKIQPSEPRDSAVYFCASGLVLDTQYFGPGTRLTVL.

In this sample, this clonotype turned up many times. This rearrangement joins TRBV3-1 to TRBJ2-5; 8 nucleotides align to TRBD2. The CDR3 is 15 amino acids. V shed 0 bases, J shed 8 bases, and the junction held 8 bases outside the gene matches. Looked up from germline, CDR1 is LGHDT and CDR2 is YNNKEL (reference sequence). The CDR3 nucleotides are TGTGCCAGCAGCCAAGATCTAGCGGGTGCCATTACCCAGTACTTC. It is translated as CASSQDLAGAITQYF.

A word on this clonotype: Just one base apart from a much larger clone, this may be a read error. The chain joins TRBV10-3 to TRBJ2-5; D unresolved. Germline CDR1 reads ENHRY; CDR2 reads SYGVKD. The CDR3 totals 14 residues. Trimming removed 0 bases from V and 4 bases from J, with 9 bases in between. As DNA, the CDR3 is TGTGCCATCAGTGAGTCGGATAGGTCAGAGACCCAGTACTTC. Translation gives CAISESDRSETQYF.

The table lists this clonotype with many counts. The genes are TRBV15 and TRBJ2-7; D is possibly TRBD2 (5 bases). Germline values: CDR1 LNHNV, CDR2 YYDKDF (reference sequence). V was pared by 0 bases and J by 2 bases, with 11 bases between. The CDR3 has 15 amino acids. The CDR3 region has the DNA TGTGCCACCAGCAGAGATTATACGGGGACCTACGAGCAGTACTTC. This gives the protein CATSRDYTGTYEQYF.

This clonotype was found many times. The CDR3 loop reads CASSDGGYEQYF. For the CDR3, the DNA is TGTGCCAGCAGTGACGGGGGGTACGAGCAGTACTTC. V is TRBV6-5 and J is TRBJ2-7; 7 bases map to TRBD2. The trim removed 5 bases at V and 4 bases at J, leaving 2 bases unmatched. Germline CDR1 is MNHEY and CDR2 is SVGAGI. CDR3 length: 12 residues.

The chain combines TRBV12-1 with TRBJ2-7; the DNA was not used to check the table's D call, TRBD2. TRBV12-1 is marked as a pseudogene. This CDR3 is 17 amino acids long. The CDR3 here is CASSPDGTSGGMDEQYF. As DNA, the CDR3 is TGTGCCAGCAGCCCCGACGGGACTAGCGGGGGTATGGACGAGCAGTACTTC.

Ten or more counts support this clonotype. This sequence joins TRBV24-1 and TRBJ2-1, with D maybe TRBD2 (5 bases). The CDR3 totals 14 residues. Between the trimmed V and J ends, which lost 9 bases and 2 bases, there was a span of 13 bases. Germline CDR1 is KGHDR and CDR2 is SFDVKD. Here the CDR3 reads CATSREYPYNEQFF. DNA of the CDR3: TGTGCCACCTCGAGGGAGTACCCCTACAATGAGCAGTTCTTC.

This clonotype was observed once. CDR3 sequence (DNA): TGCGGTGTTCCTACAACACTCTACGGGGAGAATGCCTACGAGCAGTACTTC. It encodes CGVPTTLYGENAYEQYF. The gene calls are TRBV20-1 and TRBJ2-7, with D tentatively TRBD2 (5 bases). Per the germline V gene, CDR1 is DFQATT and CDR2 is SNEGSKA (reference sequence). The CDR3 has 17 amino acids.

This clonotype was picked up a small number of times. The chain combines TRBV7-9 with TRBJ2-2; perhaps TRBD2 as D (5 bases). The length of the CDR3 is 17 residues. Germline CDR1 reads SEHNR; CDR2 reads FQNEAQ (reference sequence). V was pared by 2 bases and J by 7 bases, with 20 bases between. This CDR3 reads CASSLLAGSSLRGELFF. DNA of the CDR3: TGTGCCAGCAGCTTACTCGCGGGTTCCTCCTTGCGCGGGGAGCTGTTTTTT.

There are many counts of this clonotype. This chain connects TRBV5-5 to TRBJ2-5; possible D gene TRBD1, 5 bases. Germline CDR1 is SGHKS and CDR2 is YYEKEE (reference sequence). The CDR3 has 13 residues. V lost 2 bases, J lost 3 bases, and 8 bases lay in between. The CDR3 DNA sequence: TGTGCCAGCAGCTTCCCAGGGAAAGAGACCCAGTACTTC. Protein: CASSFPGKETQYF.